This T cell receptor (beta chain) was found in a study of blood T cell repertoires in COVID-19. The method was immunoSEQ multiplex PCR; TCRdb's version includes in-frame clones alone and lacks a portion of them. The repertoire consists of fewer than 350,000 clones, with around 81% occurring once and the leading ten covering less than 4.5%. Germline CDR1 MNHEY, CDR2 SMNVEV (reference sequence). V trimming: 5 bases; J trimming: 7 bases; junction bases outside the gene matches: 5. This CDR3 region has 13 residues. The receptor was derived from a woman aged 50 to 60 with active or convalescent COVID-19. Sequenced sample: peripheral blood. This rearrangement joins TRBV27 to TRBJ1-5, with 7 bases aligning to TRBD1. This chain's CDR3 is CASSTHRGQPQHF. The DNA of the CDR3 is TGTGCCAGCAGTACCCACAGGGGACAGCCCCAGCATTTT.